This TCR beta chain was profiled in a study of cytomegalovirus exposure and HLA in healthy donors. Produced via immunoSEQ multiplex PCR; TCRdb's table is partial and in-frame only. Of 200,000 to 300,000 clones in the sample, about 83% were seen once. With respect to this clone: The antigen is not known.

Regarding the study as a whole: In the 120 or so validation repertoires, just under 95% of cluster scores exceeded 0, per a later analysis.

CDR3 length equals 15 residues. Trimming cost V 6 bases and J 7 bases; bases outside gene matches: 11. Germline CDR1 reads MDHEN; CDR2 reads SYDVKM. The sequencing sample was made of PBMCs. This receptor was obtained from a man aged 18 to 35 in good health and CMV-seronegative. The J gene is TRBJ1-5, the V gene TRBV28, with 8 nucleotides matching TRBD1. The CDR3 DNA reads TGTGCCAGCAGCCCCAGGACAGGGCAAGGACAGCCCCAGCATTTT. Translated, it gives CASSPRTGQGQPQHF.